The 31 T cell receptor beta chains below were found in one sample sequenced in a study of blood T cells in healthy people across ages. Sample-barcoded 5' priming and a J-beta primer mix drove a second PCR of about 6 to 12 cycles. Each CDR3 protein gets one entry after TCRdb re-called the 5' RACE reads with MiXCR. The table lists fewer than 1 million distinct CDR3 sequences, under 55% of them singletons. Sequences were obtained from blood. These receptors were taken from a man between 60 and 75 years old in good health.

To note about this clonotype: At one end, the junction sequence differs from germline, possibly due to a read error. In DNA form, the CDR3 reads TGTGCCGGCAGCGGGACCCCTAGGACCGGGGAGCTGTTTTTT. It specifies CAGSGTPRTGELFF. V and J are TRBV7-2 and TRBJ2-2, with 7 bases aligning to TRBD2. CDR3 length: 14 residues. CDR1 SGHTA and CDR2 FQGNSA come from the germline V gene.

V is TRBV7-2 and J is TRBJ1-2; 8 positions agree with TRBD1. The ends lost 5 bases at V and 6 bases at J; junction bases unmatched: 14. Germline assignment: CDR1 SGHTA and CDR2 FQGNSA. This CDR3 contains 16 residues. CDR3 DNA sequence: TGTGCCAGCAGCCTCCTGTCAGGGGGCGGAAGGGATGGCTACACCTTC. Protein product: CASSLLSGGGRDGYTF.

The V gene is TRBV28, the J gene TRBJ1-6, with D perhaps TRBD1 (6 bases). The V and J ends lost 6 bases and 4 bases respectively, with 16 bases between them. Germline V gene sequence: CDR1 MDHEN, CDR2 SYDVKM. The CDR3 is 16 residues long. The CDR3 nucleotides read TGTGCCAGCAGAACAACGAAGGACAGTTATAATTCACCCCTCCACTTT. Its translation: CASRTTKDSYNSPLHF.

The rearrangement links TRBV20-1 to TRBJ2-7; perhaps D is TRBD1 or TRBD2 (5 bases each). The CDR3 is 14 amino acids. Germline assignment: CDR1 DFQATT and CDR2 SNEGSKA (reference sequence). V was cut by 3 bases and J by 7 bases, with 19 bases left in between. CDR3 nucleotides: TGCAGTGCTAGCAAACTCAAATTCGAGGGGGAGCAGTACTTC. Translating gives CSASKLKFEGEQYF.

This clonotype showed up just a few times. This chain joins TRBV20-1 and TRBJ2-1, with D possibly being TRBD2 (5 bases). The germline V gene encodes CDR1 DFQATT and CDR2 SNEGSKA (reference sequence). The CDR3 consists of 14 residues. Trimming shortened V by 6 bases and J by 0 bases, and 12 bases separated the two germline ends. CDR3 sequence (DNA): TGCAGTGCAATTGGGGAGAGCTCCTACAATGAGCAGTTCTTC. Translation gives CSAIGESSYNEQFF.

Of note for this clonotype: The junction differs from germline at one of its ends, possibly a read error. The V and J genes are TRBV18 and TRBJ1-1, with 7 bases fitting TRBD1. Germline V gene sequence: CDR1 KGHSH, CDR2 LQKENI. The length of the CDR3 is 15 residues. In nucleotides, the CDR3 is TGTGCCAGCTTACCAGGGGGTGAAGGGATCACTGAAGCTTTCTTT. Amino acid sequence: CASLPGGEGITEAFF. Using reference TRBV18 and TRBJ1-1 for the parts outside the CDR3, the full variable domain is NAGVMQNPRHLVRRRGQEARLRCSPMKGHSHVYWYRQLPEEGLKFMVYLQKENIIDESGMPKERFSAEFPKEGPSILRIQQVVRGDSAAYFCASLPGGEGITEAFFGQGTRLTVV.

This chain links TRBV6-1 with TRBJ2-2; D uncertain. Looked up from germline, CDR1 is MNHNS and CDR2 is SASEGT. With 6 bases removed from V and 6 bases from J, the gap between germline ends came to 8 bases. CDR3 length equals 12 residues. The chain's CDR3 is CASRALAGELFF. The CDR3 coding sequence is TGTGCCAGCAGGGCTTTGGCCGGGGAGCTGTTTTTT.

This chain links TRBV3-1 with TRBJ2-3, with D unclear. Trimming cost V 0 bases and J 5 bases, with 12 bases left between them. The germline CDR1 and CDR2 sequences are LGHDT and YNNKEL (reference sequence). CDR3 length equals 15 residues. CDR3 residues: CASSQDRVMGDTQYF. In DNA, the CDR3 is TGTGCCAGCAGCCAAGATAGGGTGATGGGAGATACGCAGTATTTT.

In DNA, the CDR3 is TGTGCCAGCTCGGCTCGGGACACCGAAGAGACCCAGTACTTC. This sequence encodes CASSARDTEETQYF. The V call is TRBV18, the J call TRBJ2-7; TRBD1 might be the D (6 bases). Gene TRBJ2-5 matches the end of the DNA better, so the J call may be wrong. The V gene's germline CDR1 is KGHSH and CDR2 LQKENI. The CDR3 consists of 14 residues.

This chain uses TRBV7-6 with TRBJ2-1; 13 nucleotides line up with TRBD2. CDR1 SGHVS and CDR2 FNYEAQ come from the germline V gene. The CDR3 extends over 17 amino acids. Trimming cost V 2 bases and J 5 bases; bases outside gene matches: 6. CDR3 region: CASSLKTSGGWNNEQFF. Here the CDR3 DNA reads TGTGCCAGCAGCTTAAAGACTAGCGGGGGGTGGAACAATGAGCAGTTCTTC. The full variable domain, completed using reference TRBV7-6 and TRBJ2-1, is GAGVSQSPRYKVTKRGQDVALRCDPISGHVSLYWYRQALGQGPEFLTYFNYEAQQDKSGLPNDRFSAERPEGSISTLTIQRTEQRDSAMYRCASSLKTSGGWNNEQFFGPGTRLTVL.

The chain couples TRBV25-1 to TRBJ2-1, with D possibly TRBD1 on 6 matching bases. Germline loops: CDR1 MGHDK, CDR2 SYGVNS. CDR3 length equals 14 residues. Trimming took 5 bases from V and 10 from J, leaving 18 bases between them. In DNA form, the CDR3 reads TGTGCCAGCAGTTCCCCCTCAGGGGCGGGCGAGCAGTTCTTC. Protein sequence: CASSSPSGAGEQFF.

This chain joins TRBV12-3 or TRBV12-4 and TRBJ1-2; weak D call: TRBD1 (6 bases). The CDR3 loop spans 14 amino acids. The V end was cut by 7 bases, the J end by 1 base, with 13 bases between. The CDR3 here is CASTLDRHNYGYTF. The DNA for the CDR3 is TGTGCCAGCACCTTAGACAGGCATAACTATGGCTACACCTTC.

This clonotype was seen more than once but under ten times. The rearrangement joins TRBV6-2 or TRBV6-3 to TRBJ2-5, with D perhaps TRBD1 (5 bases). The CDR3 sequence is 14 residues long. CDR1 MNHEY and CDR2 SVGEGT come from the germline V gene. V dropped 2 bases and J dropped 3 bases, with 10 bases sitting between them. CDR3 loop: CASSYPVREETQYF. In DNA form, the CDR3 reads TGTGCCAGCAGTTACCCCGTCAGGGAAGAGACCCAGTACTTC.

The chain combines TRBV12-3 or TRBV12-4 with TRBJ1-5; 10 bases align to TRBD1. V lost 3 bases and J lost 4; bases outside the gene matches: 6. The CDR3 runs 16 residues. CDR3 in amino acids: CASSLWTGGPNQPQHF. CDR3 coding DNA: TGTGCCAGCAGTTTGTGGACAGGGGGACCTAATCAGCCCCAGCATTTT.

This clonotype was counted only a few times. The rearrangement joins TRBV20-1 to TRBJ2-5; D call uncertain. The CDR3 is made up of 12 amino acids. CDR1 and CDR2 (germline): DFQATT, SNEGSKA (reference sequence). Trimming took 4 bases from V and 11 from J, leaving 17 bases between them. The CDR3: CSATVNYNEQYF. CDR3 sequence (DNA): TGCAGTGCTACTGTTAACTACAATGAGCAGTACTTC.

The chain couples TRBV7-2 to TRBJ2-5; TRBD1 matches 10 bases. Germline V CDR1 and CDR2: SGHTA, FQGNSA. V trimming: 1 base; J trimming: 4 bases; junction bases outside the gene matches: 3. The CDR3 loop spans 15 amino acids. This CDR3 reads CASSLGDRGSETQYF. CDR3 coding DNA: TGTGCCAGCAGCTTAGGGGACAGGGGTTCAGAGACCCAGTACTTC.

In DNA, the CDR3 is TGTGCCAGCAGCCAGGCAGACTACGGGGGTGAGCAGTTCTTC. The encoded protein is CASSQADYGGEQFF. The V and J genes are TRBV3-1 and TRBJ2-1, with D maybe TRBD2 (6 bases). Germline-derived CDR1 and CDR2 are LGHDT and YNNKEL (reference sequence). This CDR3 spans 14 amino acids. The germline V and J ends were trimmed by 3 bases and 9 bases, with 15 bases remaining between them.

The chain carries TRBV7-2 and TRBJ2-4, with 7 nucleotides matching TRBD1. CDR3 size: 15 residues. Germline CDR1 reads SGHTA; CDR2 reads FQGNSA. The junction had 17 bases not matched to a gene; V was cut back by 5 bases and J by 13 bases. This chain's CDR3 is CASSADGTVIRKQYF. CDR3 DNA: TGTGCCAGCAGCGCCGACGGGACAGTGATACGAAAGCAGTACTTC.

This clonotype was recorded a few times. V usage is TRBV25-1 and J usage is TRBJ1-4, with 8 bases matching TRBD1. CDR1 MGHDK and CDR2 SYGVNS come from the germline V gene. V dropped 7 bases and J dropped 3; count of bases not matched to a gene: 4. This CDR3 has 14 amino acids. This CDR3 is CASTPQGANEKLFF. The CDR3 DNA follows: TGTGCCAGCACCCCACAGGGGGCTAATGAAAAACTGTTTTTT.

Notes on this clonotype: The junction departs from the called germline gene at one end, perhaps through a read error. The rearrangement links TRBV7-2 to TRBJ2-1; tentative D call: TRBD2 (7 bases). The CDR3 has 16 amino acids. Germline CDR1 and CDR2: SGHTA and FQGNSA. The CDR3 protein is CACSPRRREGGAEQFF. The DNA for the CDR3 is TGTGCCTGCAGCCCCCGTCGAAGGGAAGGGGGGGCAGAGCAGTTCTTC.

As DNA, the CDR3 is TGTGCCAGCAGCGAAACCCCGGATCGCCCAAAGGGCTACACCTTC. It yields the protein CASSETPDRPKGYTF. The chain combines TRBV13 with TRBJ1-2; D uncertain. The CDR3 has 15 residues. Trimming stripped 5 bases from V and 8 bases from J, with 21 bases between. CDR1 is PRHDT and CDR2 is FYEKMQ in the germline V gene (reference sequence).

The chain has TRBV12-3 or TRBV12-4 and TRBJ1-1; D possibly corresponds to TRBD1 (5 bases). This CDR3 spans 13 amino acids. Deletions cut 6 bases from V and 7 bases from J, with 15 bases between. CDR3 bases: TGTGCCAGCAGGCTTCGTCAAGGGGTTGAAGCTTTCTTT. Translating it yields CASRLRQGVEAFF.

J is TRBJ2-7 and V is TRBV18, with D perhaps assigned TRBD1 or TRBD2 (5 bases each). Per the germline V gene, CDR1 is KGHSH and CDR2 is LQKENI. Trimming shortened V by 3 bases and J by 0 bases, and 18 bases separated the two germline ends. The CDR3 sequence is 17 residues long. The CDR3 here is CASSPLRIGAGSYEQYF. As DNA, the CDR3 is TGTGCCAGCTCACCTCTCCGTATCGGGGCGGGCTCCTACGAGCAGTACTTC.

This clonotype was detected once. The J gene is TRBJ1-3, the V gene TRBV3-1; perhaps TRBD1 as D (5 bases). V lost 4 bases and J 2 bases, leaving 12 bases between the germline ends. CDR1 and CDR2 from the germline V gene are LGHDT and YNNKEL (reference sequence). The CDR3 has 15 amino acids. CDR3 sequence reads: CASSPPGRTGNTIYF. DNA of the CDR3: TGTGCCAGCAGCCCCCCGGGACGGACTGGAAACACCATATATTTT.

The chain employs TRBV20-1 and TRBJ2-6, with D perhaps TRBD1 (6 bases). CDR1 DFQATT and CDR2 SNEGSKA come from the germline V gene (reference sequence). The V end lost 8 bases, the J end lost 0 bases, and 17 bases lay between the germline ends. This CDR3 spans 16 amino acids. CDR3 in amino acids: CSMSGSGDSGANVLTF. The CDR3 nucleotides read TGCAGTATGTCGGGTTCAGGGGACTCTGGGGCCAACGTCCTGACTTTC.

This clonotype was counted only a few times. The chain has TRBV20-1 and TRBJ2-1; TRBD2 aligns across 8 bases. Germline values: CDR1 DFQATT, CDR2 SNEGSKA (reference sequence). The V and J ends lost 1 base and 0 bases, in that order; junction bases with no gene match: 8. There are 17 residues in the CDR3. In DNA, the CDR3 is TGCAGTGCTAGAGGGGGCCTAGCGGGCCCCTCCTACAATGAGCAGTTCTTC. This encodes CSARGGLAGPSYNEQFF.

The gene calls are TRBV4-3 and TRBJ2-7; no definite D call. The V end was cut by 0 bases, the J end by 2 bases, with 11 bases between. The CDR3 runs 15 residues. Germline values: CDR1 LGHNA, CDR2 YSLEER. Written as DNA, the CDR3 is TGCGCCAGCAGCCAAGATGTCAGGAAAACCTACGAGCAGTACTTC. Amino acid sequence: CASSQDVRKTYEQYF.

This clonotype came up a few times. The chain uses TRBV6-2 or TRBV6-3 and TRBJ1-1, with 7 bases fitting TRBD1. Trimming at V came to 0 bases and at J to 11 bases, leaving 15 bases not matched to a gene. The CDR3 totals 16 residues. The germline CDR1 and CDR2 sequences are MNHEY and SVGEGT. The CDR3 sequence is CASSYSLPEKETGAFF. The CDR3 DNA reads TGTGCCAGCAGTTACTCGCTCCCAGAAAAGGAGACAGGGGCTTTCTTT.

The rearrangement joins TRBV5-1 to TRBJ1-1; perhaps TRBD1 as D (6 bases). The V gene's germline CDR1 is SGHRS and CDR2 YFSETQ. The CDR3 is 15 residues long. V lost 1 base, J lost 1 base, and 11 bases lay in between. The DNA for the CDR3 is TGCGCCAGCAGCTTGCAGGGGCCATCGAACACTGAAGCTTTCTTT. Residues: CASSLQGPSNTEAFF.

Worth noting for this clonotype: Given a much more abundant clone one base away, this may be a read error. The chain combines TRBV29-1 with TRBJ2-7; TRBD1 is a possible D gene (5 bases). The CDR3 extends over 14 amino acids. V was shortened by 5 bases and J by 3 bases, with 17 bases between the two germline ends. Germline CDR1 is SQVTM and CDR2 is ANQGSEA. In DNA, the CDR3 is TGCAGCGTTTCCCGTGACAGCTGCCACTACGAGCAGTACTTC. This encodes CSVSRDSCHYEQYF.

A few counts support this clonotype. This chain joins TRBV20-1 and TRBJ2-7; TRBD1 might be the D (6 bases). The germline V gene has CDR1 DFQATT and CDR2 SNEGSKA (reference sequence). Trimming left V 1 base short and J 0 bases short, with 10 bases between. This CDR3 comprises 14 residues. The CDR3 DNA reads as TGCAGTGCTAGAGGGACAGAGTTCTCCTACGAGCAGTACTTC. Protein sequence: CSARGTEFSYEQYF.